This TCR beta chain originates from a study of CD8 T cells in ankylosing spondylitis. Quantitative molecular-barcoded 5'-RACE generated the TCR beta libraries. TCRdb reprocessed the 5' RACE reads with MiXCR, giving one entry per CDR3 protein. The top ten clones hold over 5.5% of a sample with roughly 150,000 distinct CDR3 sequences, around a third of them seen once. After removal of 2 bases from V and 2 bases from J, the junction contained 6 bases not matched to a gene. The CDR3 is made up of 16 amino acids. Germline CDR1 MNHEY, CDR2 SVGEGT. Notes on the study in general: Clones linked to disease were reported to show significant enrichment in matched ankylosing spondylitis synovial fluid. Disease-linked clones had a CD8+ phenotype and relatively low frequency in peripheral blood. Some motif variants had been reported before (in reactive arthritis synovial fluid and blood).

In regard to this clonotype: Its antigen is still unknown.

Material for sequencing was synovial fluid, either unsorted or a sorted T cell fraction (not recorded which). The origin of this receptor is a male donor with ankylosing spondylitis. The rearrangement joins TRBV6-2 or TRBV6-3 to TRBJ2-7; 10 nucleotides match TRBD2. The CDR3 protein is CASSYPASGRAYEQYF. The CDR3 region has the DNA TGTGCCAGCAGTTACCCCGCCAGCGGGAGGGCCTACGAGCAGTACTTC.